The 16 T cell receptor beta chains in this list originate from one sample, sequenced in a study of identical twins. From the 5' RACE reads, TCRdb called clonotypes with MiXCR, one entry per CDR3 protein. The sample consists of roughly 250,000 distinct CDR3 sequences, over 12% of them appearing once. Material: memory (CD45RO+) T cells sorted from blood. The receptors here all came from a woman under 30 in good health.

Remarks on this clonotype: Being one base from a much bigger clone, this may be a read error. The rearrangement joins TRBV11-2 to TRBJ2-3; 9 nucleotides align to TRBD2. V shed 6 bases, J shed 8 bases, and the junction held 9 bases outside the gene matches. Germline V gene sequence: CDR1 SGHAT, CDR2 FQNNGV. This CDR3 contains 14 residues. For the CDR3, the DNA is TGTGCCAGCAGGGTTTTGCGGGGGGGTAGTACGCAGTATTTT. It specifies CASRVLRGGSTQYF.

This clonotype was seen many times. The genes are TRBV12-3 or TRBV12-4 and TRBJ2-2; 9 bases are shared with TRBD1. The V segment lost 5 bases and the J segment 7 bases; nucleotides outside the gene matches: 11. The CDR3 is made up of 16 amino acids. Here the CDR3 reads CASSHPLGQGFGELFF. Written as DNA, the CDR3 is TGTGCCAGCAGTCACCCTCTGGGACAGGGCTTCGGGGAGCTGTTTTTT.

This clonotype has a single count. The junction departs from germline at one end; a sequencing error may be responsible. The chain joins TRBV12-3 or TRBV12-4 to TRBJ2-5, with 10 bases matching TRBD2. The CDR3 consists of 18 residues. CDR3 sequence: CTSRPPLTGLAKEETQYF. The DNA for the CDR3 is TGTACCAGCAGACCACCTCTAACGGGACTAGCGAAGGAAGAGACCCAGTACTTC.

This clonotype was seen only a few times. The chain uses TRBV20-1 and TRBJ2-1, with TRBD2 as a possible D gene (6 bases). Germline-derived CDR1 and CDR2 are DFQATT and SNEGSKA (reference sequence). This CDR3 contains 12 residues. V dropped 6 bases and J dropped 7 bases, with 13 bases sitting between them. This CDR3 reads CSAWEVTNEQFF. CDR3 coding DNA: TGCAGTGCCTGGGAGGTAACTAATGAGCAGTTCTTC.

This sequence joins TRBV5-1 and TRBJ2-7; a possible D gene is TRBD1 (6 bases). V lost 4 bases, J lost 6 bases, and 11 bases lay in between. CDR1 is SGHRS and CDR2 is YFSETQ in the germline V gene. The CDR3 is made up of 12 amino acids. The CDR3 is CASSATGLEQYF. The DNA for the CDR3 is TGCGCCAGCAGCGCAACAGGGCTCGAGCAGTACTTC.

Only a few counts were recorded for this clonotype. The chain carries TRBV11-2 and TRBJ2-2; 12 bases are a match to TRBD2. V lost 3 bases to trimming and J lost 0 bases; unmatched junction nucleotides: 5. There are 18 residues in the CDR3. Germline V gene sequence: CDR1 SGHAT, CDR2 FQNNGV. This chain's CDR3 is CASSFSLAGGPNTGELFF. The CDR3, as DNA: TGTGCCAGCAGCTTTTCCCTAGCGGGAGGGCCGAACACCGGGGAGCTGTTTTTT.

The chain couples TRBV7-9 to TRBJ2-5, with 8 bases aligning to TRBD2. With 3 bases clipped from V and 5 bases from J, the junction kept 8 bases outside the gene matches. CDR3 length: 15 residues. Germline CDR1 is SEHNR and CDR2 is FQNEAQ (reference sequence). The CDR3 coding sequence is TGTGCCAGCAGCTTCGCCCGGGGGGGCGGGGAGACCCAGTACTTC. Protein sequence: CASSFARGGGETQYF.

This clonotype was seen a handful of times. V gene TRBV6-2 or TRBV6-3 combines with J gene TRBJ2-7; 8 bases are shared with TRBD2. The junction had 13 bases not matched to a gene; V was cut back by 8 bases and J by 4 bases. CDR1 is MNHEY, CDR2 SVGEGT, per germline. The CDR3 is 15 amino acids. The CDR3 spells CASGPKGLALYEQYF. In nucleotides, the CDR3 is TGTGCCAGCGGACCGAAAGGACTAGCATTGTACGAGCAGTACTTC.

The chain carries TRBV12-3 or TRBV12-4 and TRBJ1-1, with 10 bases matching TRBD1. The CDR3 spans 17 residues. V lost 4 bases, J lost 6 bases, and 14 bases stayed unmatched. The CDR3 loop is CASSSPGTGADLAEAFF. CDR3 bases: TGTGCCAGCAGTTCTCCCGGGACAGGGGCGGATCTCGCTGAAGCTTTCTTT.

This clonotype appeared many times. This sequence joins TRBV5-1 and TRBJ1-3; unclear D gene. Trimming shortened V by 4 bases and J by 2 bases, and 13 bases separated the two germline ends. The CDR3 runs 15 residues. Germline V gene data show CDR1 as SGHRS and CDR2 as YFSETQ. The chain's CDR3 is CASSLRPVAGNTIYF. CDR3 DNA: TGCGCCAGCAGCCTACGACCAGTGGCTGGAAACACCATATATTTT.

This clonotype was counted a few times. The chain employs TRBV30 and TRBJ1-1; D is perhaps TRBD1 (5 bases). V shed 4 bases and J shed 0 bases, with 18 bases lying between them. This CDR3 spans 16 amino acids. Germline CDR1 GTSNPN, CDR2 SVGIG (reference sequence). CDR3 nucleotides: TGTGCCTGGACCGAGGGACGGTACTTCTTGAACACTGAAGCTTTCTTT. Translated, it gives CAWTEGRYFLNTEAFF.

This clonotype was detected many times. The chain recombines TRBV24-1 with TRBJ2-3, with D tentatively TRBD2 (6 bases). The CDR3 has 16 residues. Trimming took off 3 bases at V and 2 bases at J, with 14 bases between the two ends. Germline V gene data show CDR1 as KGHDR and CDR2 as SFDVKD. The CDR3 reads CATSDPGGGTTDTQYF. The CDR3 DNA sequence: TGTGCCACCAGTGATCCCGGCGGCGGGACCACAGATACGCAGTATTTT.

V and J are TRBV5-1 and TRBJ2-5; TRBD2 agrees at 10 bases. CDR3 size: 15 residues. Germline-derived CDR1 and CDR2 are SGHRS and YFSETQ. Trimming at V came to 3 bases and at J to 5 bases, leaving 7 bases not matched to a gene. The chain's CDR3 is CASSWAGTSEETQYF. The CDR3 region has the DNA TGCGCCAGCAGCTGGGCCGGGACTAGCGAGGAGACCCAGTACTTC.

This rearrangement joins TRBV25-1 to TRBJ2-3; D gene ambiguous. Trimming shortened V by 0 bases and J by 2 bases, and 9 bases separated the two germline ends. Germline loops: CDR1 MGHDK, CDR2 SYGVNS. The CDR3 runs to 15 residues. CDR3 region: CASSEYLLNTDTQYF. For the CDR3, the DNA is TGTGCCAGCAGTGAATACTTGCTCAACACAGATACGCAGTATTTT.

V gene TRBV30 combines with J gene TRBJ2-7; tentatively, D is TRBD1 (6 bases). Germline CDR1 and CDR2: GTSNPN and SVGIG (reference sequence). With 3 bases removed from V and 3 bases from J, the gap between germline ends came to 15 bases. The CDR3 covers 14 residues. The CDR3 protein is CAWRVGGNIYEQYF. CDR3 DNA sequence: TGTGCCTGGAGGGTAGGGGGAAATATCTACGAGCAGTACTTC.

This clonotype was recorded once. CDR3 in DNA: TGTGCCAGCAGCGTATTGGACAGGAACACTGAAGCTTTCTTT. It translates to CASSVLDRNTEAFF. V is TRBV9 and J is TRBJ1-1, with a weak D call TRBD1 (6 bases). CDR3 size: 14 residues. V was trimmed by 1 base and J by 1 base, leaving 8 bases between them. Germline values: CDR1 SGDLS, CDR2 YYNGEE.